This TCR beta chain was observed in a study of blood T cell repertoires in COVID-19. Looking at the study overall: Recovered status in Cohort 3 required two negative PCRs, clearance, or symptom resolution. T cells, B-cell-depleted T cells, or PBMCs supplied cDNA or gDNA. The United States, Italy and Spain were the sources of the acute and convalescent COVID-19 samples.

TCRdb keeps only in-frame clones here, not all; method: immunoSEQ multiplex PCR. The data show some 300,000 clones, more than 75% seen once. The V segment lost 5 bases and the J segment 4 bases; nucleotides outside the gene matches: 7. Germline V gene data show CDR1 as SGHTA and CDR2 as FQGTGA. The CDR3 is made up of 14 amino acids. The V and J genes are TRBV7-3 and TRBJ1-1, with 7 bases identical to TRBD1. Input material: PBMCs or T cells enriched from blood (not recorded which). The clonotype originates from a woman aged 55-75 years in a cohort exposed to, infected with or recovered from COVID-19 (not recorded which). CDR3 loop: CASSPRGLGTEAFF. The CDR3 DNA reads TGTGCCAGCAGCCCTAGGGGGCTTGGCACTGAAGCTTTCTTT.